The 12 T cell receptor beta chains below all came from one sample that was sequenced in a study of T cells in Graves' hyperthyroidism and ophthalmopathy. The TCR beta CDR3 regions underwent amplification using RNA transcripts as the source. HTBI primers were employed in a first-round RT-PCR of the TCR CDR3. From the multiplex PCR reads, TCRdb called clonotypes with MiXCR, one entry per CDR3 protein. Of approximately 610,000 distinct CDR3 sequences in the sample, about 15% were seen once. Sequencing was carried out using blood. Source of these receptors: a woman aged 40-49 years with Graves' ophthalmopathy.

In its sample, this clonotype was seen a few times. V is TRBV20-1 and J is TRBJ2-7; 9 bases align to TRBD2. The junction had 11 bases not matched to a gene; V was cut back by 3 bases and J by 5 bases. Germline V gene lookup returns CDR1 DFQATT and CDR2 SNEGSKA (reference sequence). The CDR3 totals 15 residues. This CDR3 reads CSARSLREGPHEQYF. In nucleotides, the CDR3 is TGCAGTGCTAGGTCATTGCGGGAGGGCCCCCACGAGCAGTACTTC.

This clonotype has just one count. CDR3 region: CASSTSLKETQYF. In nucleotides, the CDR3 is TGTGCCAGCAGTACATCACTTAAAGAGACCCAGTACTTC. The rearrangement joins TRBV6-2 or TRBV6-3 to TRBJ2-5; the D is unclear. Germline V gene lookup returns CDR1 MNHEY and CDR2 SVGEGT. The CDR3 extends over 13 amino acids. V shed 5 bases and J shed 3 bases, with 10 bases lying between them.

The rearrangement uses TRBV6-2 or TRBV6-3 and TRBJ2-7; D is undetermined. Germline CDR1 and CDR2: MNHEY and SVGEGT. V gave up 6 bases and J gave up 5 bases, with 11 bases separating them. CDR3 length: 12 residues. This CDR3 reads CASSTRKDEQYF. DNA of the CDR3: TGTGCCAGCAGCACCCGGAAGGACGAGCAGTACTTC.

This clonotype was counted many times. CDR3 region: CATSRVRGSEAFF. Here the CDR3 DNA reads TGTGCCACCAGCAGAGTGAGAGGTTCTGAAGCTTTCTTT. J is TRBJ1-1 and V is TRBV15; D is undetermined. Trimming took off 1 base at V and 6 bases at J, with 9 bases between the two ends. Germline V gene sequence: CDR1 LNHNV, CDR2 YYDKDF (reference sequence). CDR3 length equals 13 residues.

This clonotype has more than one count but fewer than ten. The chain couples TRBV11-1 to TRBJ1-5; 7 nucleotides match TRBD1. From germline, CDR1 is SGHAT and CDR2 FQDESV (reference sequence). CDR3 length: 17 amino acids. The J segment lost 3 bases and the V segment lost 5 bases, leaving 13 bases of the junction unmatched. As DNA, the CDR3 is TGTGCCAGCAGCCCAGGGGGGGCAGGGTGGGCCAATCAGCCCCAGCATTTT. Its translation: CASSPGGAGWANQPQHF.

In this sample, this clonotype turned up many times. This chain links TRBV29-1 with TRBJ2-2; 9 nucleotides agree with TRBD2. Germline trimming cut 6 bases from V and 3 bases from J; bases unmatched to any gene: 8. This CDR3 comprises 15 residues. CDR1 is SQVTM, CDR2 ANQGSEA, per germline. The CDR3 reads CSVKGLAADTGELFF. The CDR3 nucleotides are TGCAGCGTCAAGGGACTAGCAGCAGACACCGGGGAGCTGTTTTTT.

This clonotype was found many times. This rearrangement joins TRBV7-2 to TRBJ1-5; D ambiguous. V lost 5 bases to trimming and J lost 7 bases, with 12 bases between them. From germline, CDR1 is SGHTA and CDR2 FQGNSA. The CDR3 has 13 amino acids. The CDR3 region is CASSALAAQPQHF. The CDR3 region has the DNA TGTGCCAGCAGCGCCCTTGCCGCCCAGCCCCAGCATTTT.

This clonotype appeared many times. J is TRBJ2-7 and V is TRBV28, with TRBD2 matching 7 bases. The CDR3 length is 13 residues. The germline CDR1 and CDR2 sequences are MDHEN and SYDVKM. Losses at the gene ends were 6 bases for V and 3 bases for J; bases not matched to a gene: 5. The chain's CDR3 is CASRSGANYEQYF. The CDR3 coding sequence is TGTGCCAGCAGGAGCGGGGCTAACTACGAGCAGTACTTC.

This clonotype has more than one count but fewer than ten. The chain recombines TRBV28 with TRBJ1-1; the D gene is possibly TRBD1 (5 bases). The germline V gene encodes CDR1 MDHEN and CDR2 SYDVKM. The V end lost 4 bases, the J end lost 8 bases, and 11 bases lay between the germline ends. This CDR3 region has 12 residues. The CDR3 spells CASSSDSLEAFF. Written as DNA, the CDR3 is TGTGCCAGCAGTTCCGACAGCCTAGAAGCTTTCTTT.

This clonotype was counted ten times or more. The chain uses TRBV12-3 or TRBV12-4 and TRBJ2-7; the match to TRBD1 covers 10 bases. CDR3 size: 14 residues. The trim removed 3 bases at V and 5 bases at J, leaving 4 bases unmatched. The CDR3 spells CASSFGTGVHEQYF. The CDR3 DNA is TGTGCCAGCAGTTTCGGGACAGGGGTTCACGAGCAGTACTTC.

This clonotype was counted at least ten times. This chain uses TRBV19 with TRBJ1-2; 9 bases are a match to TRBD1. V lost 5 bases, J lost 5 bases, and 6 bases stayed unmatched. The CDR3 has 14 residues. Germline loops: CDR1 LNHDA, CDR2 SQIVND (reference sequence). CDR3 protein: CASSPGQGIYGYTF. The CDR3 nucleotides are TGTGCCAGTAGTCCAGGACAGGGGATTTATGGCTACACCTTC.

This clonotype came up many times. J is TRBJ2-7 and V is TRBV28, with TRBD1 identical over 10 bases. V dropped 8 bases and J dropped 3; count of bases not matched to a gene: 4. There are 13 residues in the CDR3. Germline loops: CDR1 MDHEN, CDR2 SYDVKM. The CDR3 sequence is CASGDRGNYEQYF. Written as DNA, the CDR3 is TGTGCCAGCGGGGACAGGGGCAACTACGAGCAGTACTTC. The whole variable domain, filled in from reference TRBV28 and TRBJ2-7, reads DVKVTQSSRYLVKRTGEKVFLECVQDMDHENMFWYRQDPGLGLRLIYFSYDVKMKEKGDIPEGYSVSREKKERFSLILESASTNQTSMYLCASGDRGNYEQYFGPGTRLTVT.